The rows below give T cell receptor beta chains drawn from one sample of a study of OX40 agonist ivuxolimab in advanced cancers. The protocol was immunoSEQ multiplex PCR, while the TCRdb copy is restricted to in-frame clones and leaves out a portion. The sample lists roughly 26,000 clones; about 87% were seen once. The sequenced sample was CD4+ or CD8+ T cells sorted from blood, obtained in a trial of the OX40 agonist ivuxolimab. These receptors came from an adult with an advanced solid tumor such as melanoma, head and neck, liver or kidney cancer. The CDR3 runs from the conserved cysteine through the conserved F or W. Each record gives: D gene, J gene, V gene, clone size, CDR3 length, CDR3 protein, CDR3 DNA. The D gene is left open where the match is weak. Not every row has a clone size; where given, it reads once, few, many or a size class.

TRBD2,TRBJ2-3,TRBV7-6,NA,18,CASSLEGTSGMFADTQYF,TGTGCCAGCAGCTTAGAGGGGACTAGCGGGATGTTTGCAGATACGCAGTATTTT
TRBD1,TRBJ2-7,TRBV19,once,13,CASSSTGFYEQYF,TGTGCCAGTAGTTCGACAGGGTTCTACGAGCAGTACTTC
TRBD2,TRBJ2-3,TRBV15,NA,16,CATSSNLAGAGDTQYF,TGTGCCACCAGCTCAAACCTAGCGGGAGCGGGAGATACGCAGTATTTT
NA,TRBJ1-5,TRBV6-5,medium-sized,14,CASSSGYSNQPQHF,TGTGCCAGCAGTTCGGGATATAGCAATCAGCCCCAGCATTTT
NA,TRBJ2-3,TRBV19,NA,13,CASSIQGTDTQYF,TGTGCCAGTAGTATCCAAGGGACAGATACGCAGTATTTT
NA,TRBJ2-7,TRBV4-1,NA,15,CASSQDRAAIYEQYF,TGCGCCAGCAGCCAAGATAGGGCAGCCATTTACGAGCAGTACTTC
NA,TRBJ2-1,TRBV4-3,NA,14,CASSPNRGGYEQFF,TGCGCCAGCAGCCCTAACAGGGGGGGCTATGAGCAGTTCTTC
NA,TRBJ2-1,TRBV5-5,NA,15,CASSTDGGLGNEQFF,TGTGCCAGCAGCACCGATGGGGGGCTCGGCAATGAGCAGTTCTTC
TRBD1,TRBJ1-2,TRBV10-3,NA,15,CASSLSTGTAYGYTF,TGTGCCAGCAGCCTAAGCACAGGGACAGCCTATGGCTACACCTTC
NA,TRBJ1-5,TRBV28,NA,13,CASKQGLEQPQHF,TGTGCCAGCAAACAGGGCCTAGAGCAGCCCCAGCATTTT
NA,TRBJ1-1,TRBV20-1,NA,11,CSAREYTEAFF,TGCAGTGCTAGAGAATACACTGAAGCTTTCTTT
TRBD2,TRBJ2-1,TRBV27,NA,15,CASSSGTSGRDEQFF,TGTGCCAGCAGCTCCGGGACTAGCGGGAGGGATGAGCAGTTCTTC
TRBD1,TRBJ2-5,TRBV19,NA,15,CASSIVAGGLETQYF,TGTGCCAGTAGTATAGTGGCAGGGGGCTTGGAGACCCAGTACTTC
NA,TRBJ1-1,TRBV4-3,NA,16,CASSLDPWLMNTEAFF,TGCGCCAGCAGCCTTGACCCCTGGTTGATGAACACTGAAGCTTTCTTT
NA,TRBJ2-7,TRBV29-1,few,12,CSVETATYEQYF,TGCAGCGTTGAGACGGCGACCTACGAGCAGTACTTC
NA,TRBJ1-5,TRBV5-1,NA,19,CASSLAPSQMGGMGQPQHF,TGCGCCAGCAGCTTGGCCCCATCCCAAATGGGGGGGATGGGTCAGCCCCAGCATTTT
NA,TRBJ2-2,TRBV15,NA,13,CATSSSFGGELFF,TGTGCCACCAGCTCGTCTTTCGGCGGGGAGCTGTTTTTT
TRBD1,TRBJ2-7,TRBV7-2,NA,14,CASSPDREWREQYF,TGTGCCAGCAGCCCCGACAGGGAGTGGCGCGAGCAGTACTTC
NA,TRBJ1-5,TRBV11-2,NA,15,CASSSWTESNQPQHF,TGTGCCAGCAGCTCATGGACCGAGAGCAATCAGCCCCAGCATTTT
NA,TRBJ1-1,TRBV29-1,NA,13,CSVEGAGDTEAFF,TGCAGCGTTGAGGGGGCAGGGGACACTGAAGCTTTCTTT
NA,TRBJ1-6,TRBV4-3,NA,17,CASSQDTRGSNNSPLHF,TGCGCCAGCAGCCAAGATACCCGGGGGTCGAATAATTCACCCCTCCACTTT
NA,TRBJ2-1,TRBV14,NA,11,CASSQDGEQFF,TGTGCCAGCAGCCAAGATGGAGAGCAGTTCTTC
NA,TRBJ2-3,TRBV6-1,NA,15,CASSERGASTDTQYF,TGTGCCAGCAGTGAACGGGGGGCCAGCACAGATACGCAGTATTTT
TRBD2,TRBJ2-5,TRBV4-3,NA,19,CASSQDRSTSGGLQEAQYF,TGCGCCAGCAGCCAAGACCGCTCTACTAGCGGGGGCCTCCAAGAGGCCCAGTACTTC
NA,TRBJ2-7,TRBV12-2,NA,14,CASRLAVRTYEQYF,TGTGCAAGTCGCTTAGCGGTCCGGACCTACGAGCAGTACTTC
NA,TRBJ2-7,TRBV15,NA,13,CATSNIRVGEQYF,TGTGCCACCAGCAATATCAGGGTGGGAGAGCAGTACTTC
NA,TRBJ1-2,TRBV6-5,NA,11,CASSFVNGYTF,TGTGCCAGCAGTTTCGTGAATGGCTACACCTTC
TRBD2,TRBJ2-1,TRBV7-9,NA,16,CASSPGLAGTHNEQFF,TGTGCCAGCAGCCCCGGACTAGCGGGGACACACAATGAGCAGTTCTTC
TRBD2,TRBJ2-1,TRBV9,NA,13,CASSGVGGNEQFF,TGTGCCAGCAGCGGAGTGGGAGGGAATGAGCAGTTCTTC
NA,TRBJ2-7,TRBV5-4,NA,13,CASSFRGSGEQYF,TGTGCCAGCAGCTTCCGAGGGAGCGGCGAGCAGTACTTC
NA,TRBJ2-7,TRBV19,few,12,CASSMGAGEQYF,TGTGCCAGTAGTATGGGGGCTGGCGAGCAGTACTTC
NA,TRBJ2-5,TRBV18,NA,13,CASSPPSKETQYF,TGTGCCAGCTCACCACCATCGAAAGAGACCCAGTACTTC
NA,TRBJ1-5,TRBV28,NA,13,CASSWDTNQPQHF,TGTGCCAGCAGTTGGGACACCAATCAGCCCCAGCATTTT
TRBD2,TRBJ2-2,TRBV7-6,NA,16,CASSFLAGEATGELFF,TGTGCCAGCAGCTTCCTAGCGGGAGAGGCCACCGGGGAGCTGTTTTTT
NA,TRBJ2-3,TRBV27,medium-sized,14,CASRVGTLTDTQYF,TGTGCCAGCAGGGTGGGTACCCTCACAGATACGCAGTATTTT
NA,TRBJ1-5,TRBV9,NA,14,CASSVGRDGQPQHF,TGTGCCAGCAGCGTAGGGAGGGACGGTCAGCCCCAGCATTTT
NA,TRBJ1-6,TRBV11-3,NA,13,CASSLDQNSPLHF,TGTGCCAGCAGCTTAGACCAAAATTCACCCCTCCACTTT
NA,TRBJ2-3,TRBV7-9,NA,15,CASSRTADYTDTQYF,TGTGCCAGCAGCCGGACGGCGGACTACACAGATACGCAGTATTTT
TRBD1,TRBJ1-1,TRBV10-3,NA,15,CAISDTGTVHTEAFF,TGTGCCATCAGTGATACCGGGACAGTGCACACTGAAGCTTTCTTT
TRBD2,TRBJ2-3,TRBV5-4,NA,15,CASSLAGGPPDTQYF,TGTGCCAGCAGCTTGGCGGGAGGACCCCCAGATACGCAGTATTTT
NA,TRBJ1-5,TRBV4-1,NA,14,CASSQDPGGQPQHF,TGCGCCAGCAGCCAAGATCCGGGGGGTCAGCCCCAGCATTTT
TRBD2,TRBJ2-3,TRBV27,NA,14,CASSYSGGSGTQYF,TGTGCCAGCAGTTACTCGGGGGGATCCGGTACGCAGTATTTT
NA,TRBJ1-2,TRBV5-1,NA,13,CASSLGESTGYTF,TGCGCCAGCAGCTTGGGTGAGAGTACTGGCTACACCTTC
TRBD1,TRBJ1-4,TRBV15,once,18,CATSREMTGSSANEKLFF,TGTGCCACCAGCAGAGAAATGACAGGGAGTTCGGCTAATGAAAAACTGTTTTTT
NA,TRBJ2-2,TRBV27,NA,16,CASSLSWGVNTGELFF,TGTGCCAGCAGTTTATCATGGGGTGTAAACACCGGGGAGCTGTTTTTT
TRBD2,TRBJ2-3,TRBV28,NA,15,CASSLTQAGVDTQYF,TGTGCCAGCAGTTTAACTCAAGCGGGGGTCGATACGCAGTATTTT
TRBD2,TRBJ2-5,TRBV7-6,NA,16,CASSQIGAGAQETQYF,TGTGCCAGCAGCCAAATCGGAGCGGGGGCACAAGAGACCCAGTACTTC